The 28 T cell receptor beta chains given below trace back to one sample, sequenced in a study of Tregs in tolerant kidney transplant recipients. Only in-frame clones appear in the TCRdb table, and some are missing; sequencing was by immunoSEQ multiplex PCR. The profile covers some 90,000 clones, with around 90% appearing a single time and 4.5% to 5% taken by the ten largest. The sequencing sample was made of CD8+ T cells from blood. The receptors shown here come from a human donor in good health.

This clone was observed once. The chain recombines TRBV25-1 with TRBJ1-1, with D possibly being TRBD1 (6 bases). Germline-derived CDR1 and CDR2 are MGHDK and SYGVNS. Trimming removed 6 bases from V and 4 bases from J, with 15 bases in between. The CDR3 contains 14 residues. CDR3 sequence (DNA): TGTGCCAGCAGGCCAACAGGGCGGGGCACTGAAGCTTTCTTT. Translation: CASRPTGRGTEAFF.

The rearrangement uses TRBV7-9 and TRBJ2-4; the match to TRBD2 covers 7 bases. V lost 1 base to trimming and J lost 1 base; unmatched junction nucleotides: 1. The germline V gene has CDR1 SEHNR and CDR2 FQNEAQ (reference sequence). The CDR3 has 15 residues. CDR3 loop: CASSLEAGAKNIQYF. CDR3 nucleotides: TGTGCCAGCAGCTTAGAAGCGGGGGCCAAAAACATTCAGTACTTC.

The rearrangement links TRBV9 to TRBJ2-1; D tentatively reads TRBD1 or TRBD2 (5 bases each). V was cut by 2 bases and J by 3 bases, with 12 bases left in between. The CDR3 covers 15 residues. Germline V lookup: CDR1 SGDLS, CDR2 YYNGEE. CDR3 amino acids: CASSVPGTIYNEQFF. The CDR3 bases are TGTGCCAGCAGCGTCCCGGGGACCATCTACAATGAGCAGTTCTTC.

V is TRBV6-5 and J is TRBJ2-7; D not certain. CDR3 length equals 16 residues. Germline values: CDR1 MNHEY, CDR2 SVGAGI. The ends were cut back, 4 bases at V and 2 bases at J, with 18 bases in the middle. The CDR3 sequence: CASSLSMVLSPYEQYF. For the CDR3, the DNA is TGTGCCAGCAGTTTATCAATGGTACTATCCCCCTACGAGCAGTACTTC.

This chain links TRBV9 with TRBJ2-1; 11 nucleotides line up with TRBD2. V was clipped by 2 bases and J by 4 bases; unmatched bases: 5. The CDR3 has 16 amino acids. CDR1 and CDR2 from the germline V gene are SGDLS and YYNGEE. CDR3 sequence reads: CASSVSGGAYYNEQFF. The CDR3 DNA reads TGTGCCAGCAGCGTTAGCGGGGGGGCCTATTACAATGAGCAGTTCTTC.

The chain links TRBV7-8 to TRBJ2-7; 7 positions match TRBD2. V gave up 0 bases and J gave up 3 bases; unmatched junction bases: 5. In germline, CDR1 is SGHVS, CDR2 FQNEAQ. The CDR3 has 15 amino acids. CDR3 sequence: CASSLATSRIYEQYF. As DNA, the CDR3 is TGTGCCAGCAGCTTAGCGACTAGCAGGATCTACGAGCAGTACTTC.

The rearrangement uses TRBV4-1 and TRBJ2-1, with D possibly being TRBD2 (6 bases). Trimming removed 1 base at V and 7 bases at J, with 20 bases between. The CDR3 spans 17 residues. Germline V gives CDR1 MGHRA, CDR2 YSYEKL. The CDR3 bases are TGCGCCAGCAGCCAAGGTCGAGACGGGAGTGTTTCGAATGAGCAGTTCTTC. This encodes CASSQGRDGSVSNEQFF.

The V and J genes are TRBV19 and TRBJ1-1; 9 bases map to TRBD1. The V and J ends lost 10 bases and 0 bases, in that order; junction bases with no gene match: 3. CDR3 length: 13 amino acids. Germline CDR1 and CDR2: LNHDA and SQIVND (reference sequence). This CDR3 reads CATDRGMNTEAFF. Here the CDR3 DNA reads TGTGCCACTGACAGGGGGATGAACACTGAAGCTTTCTTT. Based on the CDR3 plus reference TRBV19 and TRBJ1-1, the full variable domain is DGGITQSPKYLFRKEGQNVTLSCEQNLNHDAMYWYRQDPGQGLRLIYYSQIVNDFQKGDIAEGYSVSREKKESFPLTVTSAQKNPTAFYLCATDRGMNTEAFFGQGTRLTVV.

This rearrangement joins TRBV7-9 to TRBJ2-5, with a tentative D call TRBD1 (6 bases). Between the trimmed V and J ends, which lost 5 bases and 2 bases, there was a span of 18 bases. Germline values: CDR1 SEHNR, CDR2 FQNEAQ (reference sequence). The CDR3 runs to 16 residues. The CDR3 loop is CASSPRQGYGQETQYF. In nucleotides, the CDR3 is TGTGCCAGCAGCCCCCGCCAGGGGTATGGGCAAGAGACCCAGTACTTC.

This clone has just a few counts. This rearrangement joins TRBV7-8 to TRBJ2-7; the match to TRBD1 covers 12 bases. The ends lost 5 bases at V and 6 bases at J; junction bases unmatched: 5. Germline V lookup: CDR1 SGHVS, CDR2 FQNEAQ. The CDR3 consists of 14 residues. CDR3 sequence: CASSEGQGAPEQYF. DNA of the CDR3: TGTGCCAGCAGCGAGGGACAGGGGGCGCCCGAGCAGTACTTC.

This chain uses TRBV27 with TRBJ2-1; weak D call: TRBD2 (6 bases). The CDR3 length is 14 residues. Germline loops: CDR1 MNHEY, CDR2 SMNVEV (reference sequence). Trimming took off 1 base at V and 10 bases at J, with 14 bases between the two ends. In DNA form, the CDR3 reads TGTGCCAGCAGTTTATTCGCCGGGAGCAACGAGCAGTTCTTC. Translating it yields CASSLFAGSNEQFF.

This clone occurred once. The chain is built from TRBV28 and TRBJ2-7; D might be TRBD1 (6 bases). This CDR3 spans 13 amino acids. Trimming cost V 6 bases and J 1 base, with 10 bases left between them. Per the germline V gene, CDR1 is MDHEN and CDR2 is SYDVKM. This CDR3 is CASRNGQSYEQYF. The CDR3 bases are TGTGCCAGCAGAAATGGACAGTCCTACGAGCAGTACTTC.

This clone showed up just a few times. The chain uses TRBV27 and TRBJ2-7, with 13 bases aligning to TRBD2. In germline, CDR1 is MNHEY, CDR2 SMNVEV (reference sequence). The CDR3 runs 16 residues. Trimming removed 5 bases from V and 3 bases from J; junction bases left unmatched: 7. CDR3 nucleotide sequence: TGTGCCAGCAGTCCCGGGACTAGCGGGGCCCTCTACGAGCAGTACTTC. Translated: CASSPGTSGALYEQYF.

The genes are TRBV5-1 and TRBJ2-3; no firm D call. V was pared by 3 bases and J by 2 bases, with 4 bases between. Germline CDR1 is SGHRS and CDR2 is YFSETQ. CDR3 length: 12 amino acids. The DNA of the CDR3 is TGCGCCAGCAGCTATGACACAGATACGCAGTATTTT. The encoded protein is CASSYDTDTQYF.

The V and J genes are TRBV19 and TRBJ2-7; D may be TRBD1 (5 bases). Between the trimmed V and J ends, which lost 5 bases and 5 bases, there was a span of 7 bases. This CDR3 spans 11 amino acids. Germline V gene data show CDR1 as LNHDA and CDR2 as SQIVND (reference sequence). In DNA form, the CDR3 reads TGTGCCAGTAGTCAGGGCCACGAGCAGTACTTC. It codes for CASSQGHEQYF.

By share of the sample, this clone is medium-sized. The V call is TRBV7-9, the J call TRBJ1-1; 9 nucleotides match TRBD1. Germline V gene data show CDR1 as SEHNR and CDR2 as FQNEAQ (reference sequence). CDR3 length: 14 amino acids. V lost 8 bases and J lost 11; bases outside the gene matches: 15. Here the CDR3 DNA reads TGTGCCAGCGCCACCGCACAGGGGGCGATTATTGCTTTCTTT. It encodes CASATAQGAIIAFF.

CDR3 bases: TGTGCCAGCAGCGAGGGACTAGCGGGCTACGAGCAGTACTTC. It is translated as CASSEGLAGYEQYF. V usage is TRBV5-4 and J usage is TRBJ2-7; the match to TRBD2 covers 12 bases. With 4 bases clipped from V and 3 bases from J, the junction kept 2 bases outside the gene matches. CDR3 length: 14 residues. Germline V lookup: CDR1 SGHNT, CDR2 YYREEE (reference sequence).

The chain recombines TRBV19 with TRBJ1-1, with 10 bases lining up with TRBD1. The CDR3 has 14 residues. Per germline, CDR1 LNHDA and CDR2 SQIVND (reference sequence). V was clipped by 5 bases and J by 6 bases; unmatched bases: 6. The CDR3 nucleotides read TGTGCCAGTAGTCTGGGACAGGGGACTGCTGAAGCTTTCTTT. Translating gives CASSLGQGTAEAFF.

The V gene is TRBV11-2, the J gene TRBJ1-2, with 10 bases lining up with TRBD1. Losses at the gene ends were 5 bases for V and 5 bases for J; bases not matched to a gene: 11. Germline V gene data show CDR1 as SGHAT and CDR2 as FQNNGV. This CDR3 spans 16 amino acids. The CDR3 bases are TGTGCCAGCAGCGACACGGACAGGGGGATATGGTATGGCTACACCTTC. Its protein product is CASSDTDRGIWYGYTF.

CDR3 coding DNA: TGTGCCAGCAGTTACTCCCCCGGGACAGGGGCCTATGGCTACACCTTC. Protein: CASSYSPGTGAYGYTF. This sequence joins TRBV6-5 and TRBJ1-2; 10 nucleotides line up with TRBD1. The germline gives CDR1 MNHEY, CDR2 SVGAGI. V dropped 0 bases and J dropped 4; count of bases not matched to a gene: 5. The CDR3 contains 16 residues.

This chain connects TRBV9 to TRBJ2-1, with 10 bases identical to TRBD2. V gave up 4 bases and J gave up 4 bases; unmatched junction bases: 8. Germline values: CDR1 SGDLS, CDR2 YYNGEE. The CDR3 has 16 amino acids. CDR3 DNA sequence: TGTGCCAGCAGCCTCAGAGCGGGAGGGCTTTACAATGAGCAGTTCTTC. Translated: CASSLRAGGLYNEQFF.

The chain couples TRBV5-6 to TRBJ2-7; no clear D gene. V lost 0 bases and J 2 bases, leaving 15 bases between the germline ends. Germline loops: CDR1 SGHDT, CDR2 YYEEEE. The CDR3 runs to 16 residues. In DNA form, the CDR3 reads TGTGCCAGCAGCTTGGATAGGCTCTTGTCGGCCTACGAGCAGTACTTC. It yields the protein CASSLDRLLSAYEQYF.

The rearrangement links TRBV5-4 to TRBJ2-7, with TRBD2 matching over 9 bases. Germline V CDR1 and CDR2: SGHNT, YYREEE (reference sequence). With V trimmed by 3 bases and J by 2 bases, 9 bases remained unmatched. This CDR3 comprises 16 residues. The CDR3 loop reads CASSSTTSGITYEQYF. The CDR3 DNA reads as TGTGCCAGCAGCTCCACGACTAGCGGTATTACCTACGAGCAGTACTTC.

The chain has TRBV11-2 and TRBJ1-1, with 10 bases matching TRBD1. The CDR3 length is 17 residues. CDR1 and CDR2 from the germline V gene are SGHAT and FQNNGV. V gave up 3 bases and J gave up 7 bases; unmatched junction bases: 14. This CDR3 reads CASSLGPGTGVGHEAFF. The CDR3 coding sequence is TGTGCCAGCAGCTTGGGACCAGGGACAGGGGTTGGACATGAAGCTTTCTTT.

The V call is TRBV2, the J call TRBJ1-3; no firm D call. The CDR3 has 15 residues. Germline V gene data show CDR1 as SNHLY and CDR2 as FYNNEI. The V and J ends lost 1 base and 0 bases respectively, with 7 bases between them. The CDR3 sequence is CASSEGAHSGNTIYF. The CDR3 region has the DNA TGTGCCAGCAGTGAAGGGGCCCACTCTGGAAACACCATATATTTT. Full variable domain (rest looked up from reference TRBV2 and TRBJ1-3): EPEVTQTPSHQVTQMGQEVILRCVPISNHLYFYWYRQILGQKVEFLVSFYNNEISEKSEIFDDQFSVERPDGSNFTLKIRSTKLEDSAMYFCASSEGAHSGNTIYFGEGSWLTVV.

A few counts support this clone. The chain combines TRBV27 with TRBJ2-7, with 8 nucleotides matching TRBD1. V lost 2 bases to trimming and J lost 5 bases; unmatched junction nucleotides: 5. The CDR3 length is 14 residues. Germline CDR1 and CDR2: MNHEY and SMNVEV (reference sequence). The CDR3 bases are TGTGCCAGCAGTTTACGACAGGGGAGTAACGAGCAGTACTTC. Translated, it gives CASSLRQGSNEQYF.

The chain links TRBV7-6 to TRBJ2-6; no definite D call. The CDR3 runs to 14 residues. The V gene's germline CDR1 is SGHVS and CDR2 FNYEAQ. Trimming took 4 bases from V and 3 from J, leaving 7 bases between them. CDR3 sequence: CASSSEYGANVLTF. CDR3 DNA: TGTGCCAGCAGCTCGGAATATGGGGCCAACGTCCTGACTTTC.

J is TRBJ1-1 and V is TRBV7-3, with D perhaps TRBD1 (5 bases). Germline CDR1 reads SGHTA; CDR2 reads FQGTGA. This CDR3 comprises 15 residues. V lost 2 bases and J lost 0, with 10 bases in between. CDR3 sequence reads: CASSLVGGMNTEAFF. The DNA for the CDR3 is TGTGCCAGCAGCTTAGTGGGGGGAATGAACACTGAAGCTTTCTTT.